Listed here is a single T cell receptor (beta chain). Its antigen remains unknown. This sample stems from a study of graft-versus-host responses after intestinal transplantation. Study summary: Induction with anti-thymocyte globulin, then tacrolimus and steroids for roughly three years, was given to all recipients.

Germline V gene lookup returns CDR1 LNHNV and CDR2 YYDKDF (reference sequence). The length of the CDR3 is 14 residues. V lost 6 bases to trimming and J lost 3 bases, with 11 bases between them. Produced via immunoSEQ multiplex PCR; TCRdb's table is partial and in-frame only. Among approximately 15,000 clones, over 50% were seen once, and the ten largest hold 9.5% to 15%. General observations from the study: Ileal or blood samples showed some GvH clones first, and such clones were also found in recipient marrow.

The starting material, graft tissue, was processed to release intraepithelial and lamina propria lymphocytes. This TCR derives from a human patient who received an intestinal transplant, so some T cells may come from the graft donor. V gene TRBV15 combines with J gene TRBJ2-2, with D perhaps TRBD2 (8 bases). Sequences were derived from ileum tissue, sampled 524 days after transplant. The CDR3 reads CATSSGTDTGELFF. DNA for the CDR3: TGTGCCACCAGTAGCGGGACAGACACCGGGGAGCTGTTTTTT.